This T cell receptor beta chain was identified during a study of blood T cell repertoires in COVID-19. Generated by immunoSEQ multiplex PCR, the TCRdb table keeps only in-frame clones and is missing some. Of around 240,000 clones listed, 75% to 90% are singletons. This CDR3 comprises 16 residues. CDR1 and CDR2 from the germline V gene are MNHEY and SVGAGI. Between the trimmed V and J ends, which lost 0 bases and 10 bases, there was a span of 16 bases. The chain recombines TRBV6-5 with TRBJ1-6; the D gene is possibly TRBD1 (5 bases). The receptor comes from a woman in her fifties or sixties who had recovered from COVID-19. Sequencing was performed on PBMCs or T cells enriched from blood (not recorded which). CDR3 bases: TGTGCCAGCAGTTACTCAAGCGGGGGAGAGGGGTCACCCCTCCACTTT. This sequence encodes CASSYSSGGEGSPLHF.